A selection of T cell receptor beta chains follows, all from one sample in a study of blood T cell repertoires in COVID-19. The protocol was immunoSEQ multiplex PCR, while the TCRdb copy is restricted to in-frame clones and leaves out a portion. Among 70,000 or so clones, roughly 74% were seen once, and the ten largest hold 15%. Sequencing used peripheral blood. These receptors all stem from a human donor in a cohort sampled during active COVID-19. Both conserved end residues are part of each CDR3. Fields, in order: clone size, D gene, V gene, J gene, CDR3 DNA, CDR3 protein. A D gene is named only where the DNA matches it firmly. Clone size appears in some rows only: once, few, many, or a class for an expanded clone.

few,NA,TRBV19,TRBJ1-5,TGTGCCAGTAGTACCTCCGGTCCCCGCTTGCCCCAGCATTTT,CASSTSGPRLPQHF
NA,NA,TRBV2,TRBJ1-4,TGTGCCAGCAGGTGGGCTCAAGATAATGAAAAACTGTTTTTT,CASRWAQDNEKLFF
NA,NA,TRBV5-1,TRBJ2-6,TGCGCCAGCAGCTTGGGATCGGGTACTCGGGCCAACGTCCTGACTTTC,CASSLGSGTRANVLTF
NA,TRBD2,TRBV19,TRBJ2-2,TGTGCCAGTAGTATCAAGAGGACTAGCGGTACCGGGGAGCTGTTTTTT,CASSIKRTSGTGELFF
NA,TRBD2,TRBV12-5,TRBJ2-2,TGTGCTAGTGGTTCCCCCGCGGGGGTTGGCGGGGAGCTGTTTTTT,CASGSPAGVGGELFF
NA,TRBD1,TRBV3-1/TRBV3-2,TRBJ1-5,TGTGCCAGCAGCCAACGGACAGGACGACAGCCCCAGCATTTT,CASSQRTGRQPQHF
NA,TRBD2,TRBV29-1,TRBJ2-5,TGCAGCGTTCAGGACGCGCGGGAGGGTGAGACCCAGTACTTC,CSVQDAREGETQYF
NA,TRBD2,TRBV10-3,TRBJ2-5,TGTGCCACCCACGGGCGGGGGAAAGAGACCCAGTACTTC,CATHGRGKETQYF
NA,TRBD1,TRBV18,TRBJ2-1,TGTGCCAGCTCACCGACCGGGACAGGGGTCTCGGGACAGCCAAACAATGAGCAGTTCTTC,CASSPTGTGVSGQPNNEQFF
NA,TRBD2,TRBV19,TRBJ2-5,TGTGCCAGCGGGACTAGTGTCGAGACCCAGTACTTC,CASGTSVETQYF
few,TRBD1,TRBV6-5,TRBJ2-1,TGTGCCGGGGCGGGACAGGGTATGTCGGGTGAGCAGTTCTTC,CAGAGQGMSGEQFF
NA,NA,TRBV4-1,TRBJ1-3,TGCGCCAGCAGCCAAGATTGGCGGGGAACCGATGGAAACACCATATATTTT,CASSQDWRGTDGNTIYF
NA,NA,TRBV21-1,TRBJ2-7,TGTGCCAGCCAAGTTACTTTAATAGGGGACAGAGACTACGAGCAGTACTTC,CASQVTLIGDRDYEQYF
NA,TRBD1,TRBV5-1,TRBJ2-7,TGCGCCAGCAGCTTGGTGACAGGGGGTTACGAGCAGTACTTC,CASSLVTGGYEQYF
many,NA,TRBV7-2,TRBJ1-2,TGTGCCAGCAGCTTAGCGGGCAGTGGGGGCTACACCTTC,CASSLAGSGGYTF
NA,NA,TRBV6-1,TRBJ1-3,TGTGCCAGCAGTGAGAGTCCGGGATACACCATATATTTT,CASSESPGYTIYF
NA,NA,TRBV7-2,TRBJ1-1,TGTGCCAGCAGCTTAGCGGCGGGGGCGGTAAACACTGAAGCTTTCTTT,CASSLAAGAVNTEAFF
NA,NA,TRBV5-1,TRBJ1-2,TGCGCCAGCAGCTTTATCGTCCCAGGGGCGAACTATGGCTACACCTTC,CASSFIVPGANYGYTF
NA,NA,TRBV2,TRBJ2-7,TGTGCCAGCAGCCCCACGGCCTACGAGCAGTACTTC,CASSPTAYEQYF
NA,NA,TRBV5-1,TRBJ2-5,TGCGCCAGCAGTTTGGAGGGGCTGGATAAAGAGACCCAGTACTTC,CASSLEGLDKETQYF
NA,TRBD1,TRBV12-5,TRBJ2-7,TGTGCTAGTGGTTTGGAACAGGGGGCAGTTTACGAGCAGTACTTC,CASGLEQGAVYEQYF
NA,TRBD2,TRBV11-2,TRBJ2-7,TGTGCCAGCAGCTTCGCGGGGGCCTACGAGCAGTACTTC,CASSFAGAYEQYF
NA,NA,TRBV2,TRBJ2-7,TGTGCCAGCAGGGCGCAAACGGGCGAGCAGTACTTC,CASRAQTGEQYF
once,NA,TRBV7-6,TRBJ2-5,TGTGCCAGCAGCGTAAAGCGGAAAGAGACCCAGTACTTC,CASSVKRKETQYF
NA,NA,TRBV20-1,TRBJ1-4,TGCAGTGCTGCAAAGAGTGAAAAACTGTTTTTT,CSAAKSEKLFF
NA,NA,TRBV3-1/TRBV3-2,TRBJ2-7,TGTGCCAGCAGCCAAGAAGGCGCGGGTTACGAGCAGTACTTC,CASSQEGAGYEQYF
NA,NA,TRBV5-1,TRBJ2-5,TGCGCCAGCAGGACGGGGGAGACCCAGTACTTC,CASRTGETQYF
once,NA,TRBV7-6,TRBJ1-5,TGTGCCAGCGGGGCAAGCAATCAGCCCCAGCATTTT,CASGASNQPQHF
NA,TRBD1,TRBV9,TRBJ2-1,TGTGCCAGCAGACCCGGGACAGGGTTAGGTGAGCAGTTCTTC,CASRPGTGLGEQFF
NA,TRBD2,TRBV18,TRBJ2-1,TGTGCCAGCTCACCAATTGGTTGGGAGGGAACCTACAATGAGCAGTTCTTC,CASSPIGWEGTYNEQFF
NA,NA,TRBV3-1/TRBV3-2,TRBJ2-7,TGTGCCAGCAGCCTAGGACAGTCCTACGAGCAGTACTTC,CASSLGQSYEQYF
NA,TRBD1,TRBV18,TRBJ1-2,TGTGCCAGCTCGCAAGACAGGGGAGAAGGCTATGGCTACACCTTC,CASSQDRGEGYGYTF
NA,NA,TRBV4-1,TRBJ2-3,TGCGCCAGCAGCCAAGATGCGGAGTTCACAGATACGCAGTATTTT,CASSQDAEFTDTQYF
NA,NA,TRBV6-6,TRBJ2-7,TGTGCCAGCAGTAGAGCAGAGCGTTCCTACGAGCAGTACTTC,CASSRAERSYEQYF
once,TRBD1,TRBV7-2,TRBJ2-2,TGTGCCAGCAGCTTAGGTGGGACAGGCTGGGGGTCCGGGGAGCTGTTTTTT,CASSLGGTGWGSGELFF
NA,TRBD2,TRBV5-4,TRBJ2-2,TGTGCCAGCAGCTTAAAAAAAGCGGGAGGGCCACCGATCGGGGAGCTGTTTTTT,CASSLKKAGGPPIGELFF
NA,NA,TRBV27,TRBJ1-4,TGTGCCAGCAGTACTGACAGTCCCTTAGGGCAACTGTTTTTT,CASSTDSPLGQLFF
NA,TRBD2,TRBV19,TRBJ2-7,TGTGCCAGTAGTATTGGGGGACTATCAGATGGGCAGTACTTC,CASSIGGLSDGQYF
NA,TRBD1,TRBV2,TRBJ1-5,TGTGCCAGGGGGGGGGACAGGGACAATCAGCCCCAGCATTTT,CARGGDRDNQPQHF
once,NA,TRBV11-2,TRBJ1-3,TGTGCCAGCAGCTTAGGGGCACTGAACTCTGGAAACACCATATATTTT,CASSLGALNSGNTIYF
NA,TRBD1,TRBV7-2,TRBJ1-2,TGTGCCAGCAGCCCTCAATTGGACAGGGACCGCTATGGCTACACCTTC,CASSPQLDRDRYGYTF
NA,TRBD1,TRBV6-6,TRBJ1-1,TGTGCCAGCAGTTTCAACCTCCGGGACAGTGAAGCTTTCTTT,CASSFNLRDSEAFF
NA,TRBD2,TRBV5-1,TRBJ2-2,TGCGCCAGCAGCGAGGGACTAGCGGGAATCGGGGAGCTGTTTTTT,CASSEGLAGIGELFF
few,NA,TRBV6-2/TRBV6-3,TRBJ1-2,TGTGCCAGCAGTGATCAGGGAGGTTTGTACTATGGCTACACCTTC,CASSDQGGLYYGYTF
NA,NA,TRBV3-1/TRBV3-2,TRBJ1-1,TGTGCCAGCAGCCTAATGACAGCGAACACTGAAGCTTTCTTT,CASSLMTANTEAFF
few,TRBD1,TRBV5-6,TRBJ2-1,TGTGCCAGCAGCTTAATTTTGGGACAGGGGATCGTGGGGCAGTTCTTC,CASSLILGQGIVGQFF
NA,TRBD1,TRBV5-4,TRBJ1-4,TGTGCCAGCAGCTTGGGAAGGACAGGTAGATCCGAAAAACTGTTTTTT,CASSLGRTGRSEKLFF
NA,TRBD1,TRBV7-6,TRBJ2-7,TGTGCCAGCAGTCCGACAGGGAGCTCCTACGAGCAGTACTTC,CASSPTGSSYEQYF
NA,TRBD2,TRBV7-2,TRBJ2-3,TGTGCCAGCTGGGGACTAGCGGGCCGCACAGATACGCAGTATTTT,CASWGLAGRTDTQYF
NA,TRBD1,TRBV27,TRBJ2-7,TGTGCCAGCAGTTCGATCCGGGACAGGTCCTCCTACGAGCAGTACTTC,CASSSIRDRSSYEQYF
NA,TRBD1,TRBV6-2/TRBV6-3,TRBJ1-6,TGTGCCAGCAGTTCCGTGGACAGGGCTAATTCACCCCTCCACTTT,CASSSVDRANSPLHF